A selection of T cell receptor beta chains follows, all from one sample in a study of identical twins. MiXCR, applied by TCRdb to the 5' RACE reads, yields one record per CDR3 protein. The sample yields more than 1.5 million distinct CDR3 sequences, around 29% seen once. The sample comprised cord blood. The receptors shown here come from a newborn girl in good health. Both conserved end residues are part of each CDR3. The order of the fields is D gene, clone size, J gene, V gene, CDR3 protein, CDR3 DNA. The D gene is left open where the match is weak. The listing skips clone size in some rows; elsewhere it reads once, few, many or a size class.

NA | few | TRBJ1-2 | TRBV6-1 | CASSEARQGYTF | TGTGCCAGCAGTGAAGCTCGACAGGGCTACACCTTC
TRBD2 | NA | TRBJ2-3 | TRBV6-5 | CASSYRQTGGATDTQYF | TGTGCCAGCAGTTACAGGCAGACGGGAGGCGCCACAGATACGCAGTATTTT
NA | NA | TRBJ2-7 | TRBV5-6 | CASSLLGSYNEQYF | TGTGCCAGCAGCTTGCTCGGCTCCTACAATGAGCAGTACTTC
NA | NA | TRBJ1-2 | TRBV15 | CATSRPMTGIYGYTF | TGTGCCACCAGCAGACCGATGACAGGCATTTATGGCTACACCTTC
TRBD1 | NA | TRBJ1-4 | TRBV7-8 | CASRANRDRDEKLFF | TGTGCCAGCAGAGCTAACCGGGACAGGGATGAAAAACTGTTTTTT
NA | NA | TRBJ1-1 | TRBV20-1 | CSARAGTADTEAFF | TGCAGTGCTAGAGCCGGGACGGCTGACACTGAAGCTTTCTTT
TRBD2 | few | TRBJ2-7 | TRBV20-1 | CSARATPLAGGRDEQYF | TGCAGTGCTAGAGCGACCCCTCTAGCGGGGGGGAGGGACGAGCAGTACTTC
NA | once | TRBJ1-2 | TRBV6-4 | CASSEGVGNSYGYTF | TGTGCCAGCAGTGAAGGGGTGGGCAACTCCTATGGCTACACCTTC
NA | NA | TRBJ1-5 | TRBV20-1 | CSARDPLGEGQPQHF | TGCAGTGCTAGAGATCCCCTCGGGGAAGGTCAGCCCCAGCATTTT
TRBD1 | NA | TRBJ2-7 | TRBV25-1 | CASSDPAGTGTYEQYF | TGTGCCAGCAGTGATCCCGCGGGGACAGGGACCTACGAGCAGTACTTC
TRBD1 | NA | TRBJ1-6 | TRBV7-6 | CASSSGTGANSPLHF | TGTGCCAGCAGCTCAGGGACAGGGGCCAATTCACCCCTCCACTTT
NA | few | TRBJ1-4 | TRBV11-2 | CASSSGPGAEKLFF | TGTGCCAGCAGCTCAGGGCCAGGGGCTGAAAAACTGTTTTTT
TRBD1 | few | TRBJ1-2 | TRBV25-1 | CASSHPSGTGNYGYTF | TGTGCCAGCAGCCATCCTTCCGGGACAGGGAACTATGGCTACACCTTC
NA | NA | TRBJ1-2 | TRBV7-9 | CASSDGSVGPCYGYTF | TGTGCCAGCAGCGATGGGTCCGTAGGACCCTGCTATGGCTACACCTTC
NA | NA | TRBJ2-2 | TRBV15 | CATSTDTGELFF | TGTGCCACCAGCACCGACACCGGGGAGCTGTTTTTT
NA | few | TRBJ2-5 | TRBV20-1 | CSARAVARQETQYF | TGCAGTGCTAGAGCTGTGGCGCGGCAAGAGACCCAGTACTTC
TRBD2 | NA | TRBJ2-7 | TRBV27 | CASSLSGLARFGQYF | TGTGCCAGCAGTTTATCGGGACTAGCCCGCTTTGGGCAGTACTTC
NA | NA | TRBJ1-5 | TRBV29-1 | CSVEGGNNQPQHF | TGCAGCGTTGAAGGCGGGAATAATCAGCCCCAGCATTTT
TRBD2 | NA | TRBJ2-3 | TRBV9 | CASNLGLASSTDTQYF | TGTGCCAGCAACCTAGGACTAGCTTCTTCCACAGATACGCAGTATTTT
TRBD1 | few | TRBJ2-3 | TRBV25-1 | CASSVRQGADTQYF | TGTGCCAGCAGTGTGAGGCAGGGGGCAGATACGCAGTATTTT
TRBD1 | NA | TRBJ1-4 | TRBV12-3/TRBV12-4 | CASSPQDRDNEELFF | TGTGCCAGCAGTCCGCAGGACAGGGATAATGAAGAACTGTTTTTT
NA | few | TRBJ1-3 | TRBV29-1 | CSAAGTFGNTIYF | TGCAGCGCCGCGGGTACTTTTGGAAACACCATATATTTT
NA | few | TRBJ1-6 | TRBV27 | CASSLSLMRQLNSPLHF | TGTGCCAGCAGTTTATCGTTGATGAGACAGCTTAATTCACCCCTCCACTTT
TRBD2 | few | TRBJ2-1 | TRBV20-1 | CSARGEGTYNEQFF | TGCAGTGCTAGAGGGGAGGGCACCTACAATGAGCAGTTCTTC
TRBD2 | NA | TRBJ2-3 | TRBV7-2 | CASSLRTSGREADTQYF | TGTGCCAGCAGCTTACGGACTAGCGGGAGGGAGGCGGATACGCAGTATTTT
NA | NA | TRBJ1-5 | TRBV20-1 | CSATSPGRVDQPQHF | TGCAGTGCTACTTCCCCCGGAAGGGTGGATCAGCCCCAGCATTTT
TRBD2 | once | TRBJ2-1 | TRBV5-1 | CASSPGLAVGETQFF | TGCGCCAGCAGCCCTGGACTAGCCGTGGGGGAGACCCAGTTCTTC
NA | NA | TRBJ2-1 | TRBV5-1 | CASDMDPSYNEQFF | TGCGCCAGCGACATGGACCCCTCCTACAATGAGCAGTTCTTC
NA | NA | TRBJ2-7 | TRBV20-1 | CSAREGAGSHNEQYF | TGCAGTGCTAGAGAGGGCGCGGGGTCCCACAATGAGCAGTACTTC
NA | NA | TRBJ2-3 | TRBV20-1 | CSAPGGGGVTDTQYF | TGCAGTGCTCCCGGTGGAGGGGGTGTCACAGATACGCAGTATTTT
NA | few | TRBJ2-7 | TRBV29-1 | CSVTGLANYEQYF | TGCAGCGTTACCGGACTGGCAAACTACGAGCAGTACTTC
NA | NA | TRBJ2-5 | TRBV20-1 | CSARDIGLSSNEQYF | TGCAGTGCTAGAGATATCGGACTAAGCTCGAATGAGCAGTACTTC
TRBD1 | few | TRBJ1-4 | TRBV28 | CASSDGPGQLATNEKLFF | TGTGCCAGCAGTGACGGGCCGGGACAGCTTGCAACTAATGAAAAACTGTTTTTT
NA | few | TRBJ2-7 | TRBV24-1 | CATSGDKGYEQYF | TGTGCCACCAGTGGAGACAAAGGCTACGAGCAGTACTTC
NA | NA | TRBJ2-3 | TRBV6-1 | CASSDYRAGTQYF | TGTGCCAGCAGTGACTACCGCGCGGGTACGCAGTATTTT
TRBD1 | NA | TRBJ1-2 | TRBV4-2 | CASSRPTGSYGYTF | TGTGCCAGCAGCCGACCGACAGGGTCCTATGGCTACACCTTC